This T cell receptor (beta chain) was recovered during a study of blood T cell repertoires in COVID-19. Overall study: Samples representing acute and convalescent COVID-19 were sourced from the United States, Italy and Spain. The cDNA or gDNA used as material had been derived from T cells, B-cell-depleted T cells, or PBMCs.

The CDR3 is made up of 13 amino acids. Trimming stripped 5 bases from V and 3 bases from J, with 12 bases between. The germline gives CDR1 SGDLS, CDR2 YYNGEE. Original analysis: It was from reference gene primer amplification that nucleated cell counts were estimated. Method: immunoSEQ multiplex PCR; TCRdb's copy keeps in-frame clones and lacks some. V and J calls and clone size follow that table, whereas D and trimming were derived from the DNA. The data contain under 300,000 clones, 84% of them singletons. Material for sequencing was peripheral blood. The origin of this receptor is a man aged 50 to 59 with acute or convalescent COVID-19. V and J are TRBV9 and TRBJ2-7; D is perhaps TRBD2 (6 bases). CDR3 region: CASSMGGYYEQYF. The CDR3 nucleotides are TGTGCCAGCAGTATGGGGGGTTACTACGAGCAGTACTTC. Filled out from reference TRBV9 and TRBJ2-7, the complete variable domain reads DSGVTQTPKHLITATGQRVTLRCSPRSGDLSVYWYQQSLDQGLQFLIQYYNGEERAKGNILERFSAQQFPDLHSELNLSSLELGDSALYFCASSMGGYYEQYFGPGTRLTVT.